This T cell receptor (beta chain) was obtained from a study of OX40 agonist ivuxolimab in advanced cancers. Overall study findings and caveats: Averaging showed that CD8+ T cells had more expanded clones than CD4+ did.

This table comes from immunoSEQ multiplex PCR, and its TCRdb copy is limited to in-frame clones, with some not included. The sample contains over 100,000 clones, over 85% of which appear only once. Only one count was recorded for this clone. Its antigen is currently unknown. The CDR3 runs to 16 residues. Trimming took 1 base from V and 4 from J, leaving 14 bases between them. Germline V CDR1 and CDR2: SGHTA, FQGNSA. The source material was CD4+ or CD8+ T cells sorted from blood, sampled in a trial of the OX40 agonist ivuxolimab. The J gene is TRBJ1-3, the V gene TRBV7-2; the D gene is possibly TRBD1 (5 bases). This sequence originates from an adult with an advanced solid tumor such as melanoma, head and neck, liver or kidney cancer. The CDR3 sequence is CASSLVPAGPGNTIYF. CDR3 nucleotide sequence: TGTGCCAGCAGCTTAGTTCCGGCAGGGCCAGGAAACACCATATATTTT.